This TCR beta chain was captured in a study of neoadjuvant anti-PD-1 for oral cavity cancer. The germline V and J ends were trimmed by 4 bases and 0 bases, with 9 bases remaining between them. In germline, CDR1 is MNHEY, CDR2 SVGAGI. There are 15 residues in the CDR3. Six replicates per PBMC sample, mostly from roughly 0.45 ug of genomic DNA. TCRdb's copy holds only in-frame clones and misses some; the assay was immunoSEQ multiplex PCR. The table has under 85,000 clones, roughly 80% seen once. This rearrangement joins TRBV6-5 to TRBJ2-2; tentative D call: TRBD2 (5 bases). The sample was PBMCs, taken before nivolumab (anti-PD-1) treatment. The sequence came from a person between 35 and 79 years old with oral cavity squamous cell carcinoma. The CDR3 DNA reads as TGTGCCAGCAGTTGGCCCGGGGCGAACACCGGGGAGCTGTTTTTT. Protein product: CASSWPGANTGELFF.